Following are 15 T cell receptor beta chains from one sample sequenced in a study of OX40 agonist ivuxolimab in advanced cancers. Method: immunoSEQ multiplex PCR; TCRdb's copy keeps in-frame clones and lacks some. The repertoire includes around 19,000 clones, approximately 85% of them detected once, and 62% sits in the top ten. Material: CD4+ or CD8+ T cells sorted from blood, obtained in a trial of the OX40 agonist ivuxolimab. All receptors derive from an adult with an advanced solid tumor such as melanoma, head and neck, liver or kidney cancer.

The chain's CDR3 is CASSSPTGVNTEAFF. CDR3 nucleotides: TGTGCCAGCAGTTCACCGACAGGGGTGAACACTGAAGCTTTCTTT. The chain recombines TRBV27 with TRBJ1-1; 8 bases agree with TRBD1. The CDR3 spans 15 residues. Losses at the gene ends were 4 bases for V and 0 bases for J; bases not matched to a gene: 4. Germline CDR1 reads MNHEY; CDR2 reads SMNVEV (reference sequence).

This chain uses TRBV19 with TRBJ1-1, with 7 bases aligning to TRBD1. V gave up 5 bases and J gave up 1 base; unmatched junction bases: 4. From germline, CDR1 is LNHDA and CDR2 SQIVND (reference sequence). This CDR3 has 14 residues. Written as DNA, the CDR3 is TGTGCCAGTAGTGACTGGACAGGGAACACTGAAGCTTTCTTT. It yields the protein CASSDWTGNTEAFF.

Note on this clone: A junction boundary mismatches the germline segment, possibly from a read error. The gene calls are TRBV5-1 and TRBJ1-1, with D perhaps TRBD1 (5 bases). This CDR3 has 15 amino acids. Germline CDR1 is SGHRS and CDR2 is YFSETQ. DNA for the CDR3: TGCGCCAGCAGCTTGGGCAGCGGGGGGAACAGTGAAGCTTTCTTT. As protein: CASSLGSGGNSEAFF.

The genes are TRBV27 and TRBJ2-7; D is perhaps TRBD2 (5 bases). CDR1 and CDR2 (germline): MNHEY, SMNVEV (reference sequence). The V gene lost 8 bases and the J gene lost 6 bases, with 17 bases spanning the gap. CDR3 size: 13 residues. The CDR3 DNA reads as TGTGCCAGCTGCCCCGCGGGTTCAGGCGAGCAGTACTTC. Its protein is CASCPAGSGEQYF.

This rearrangement joins TRBV5-1 to TRBJ1-1; no clear D. V was trimmed by 0 bases and J by 1 base, leaving 4 bases between them. This CDR3 spans 13 amino acids. CDR1 and CDR2 from the germline V gene are SGHRS and YFSETQ. The CDR3 sequence is CASSLGGNTEAFF. CDR3 in DNA: TGCGCCAGCAGCTTGGGAGGGAACACTGAAGCTTTCTTT.

The J gene is TRBJ1-5, the V gene TRBV7-8; unclear D gene. Germline V gene data show CDR1 as SGHVS and CDR2 as FQNEAQ. The CDR3 contains 15 residues. V lost 5 bases to trimming and J lost 1 base, with 12 bases between them. The CDR3 DNA reads TGTGCCAGCAGCCCCTCGGGGTCGAGCAATCAGCCCCAGCATTTT. Amino acids: CASSPSGSSNQPQHF.

The rearrangement uses TRBV14 and TRBJ2-7; TRBD1 matches at 7 bases. Germline V CDR1 and CDR2: SGHDN, FVKESK. Trimming cost V 4 bases and J 0 bases; bases outside gene matches: 3. The CDR3 is made up of 14 amino acids. CDR3 amino acids: CASSPQGSSYEQYF. In DNA form, the CDR3 reads TGTGCCAGCAGCCCACAGGGGAGCTCCTACGAGCAGTACTTC.

The chain couples TRBV27 to TRBJ1-1; maybe TRBD1 (6 bases). Looked up from germline, CDR1 is MNHEY and CDR2 is SMNVEV (reference sequence). V dropped 6 bases and J dropped 5 bases, with 16 bases sitting between them. The CDR3 extends over 14 amino acids. The CDR3 DNA reads as TGTGCCAGCAGAGGGCAGGGAGGGGGGACTGAAGCTTTCTTT. It specifies CASRGQGGGTEAFF.

The chain uses TRBV5-1 and TRBJ2-7; 10 nucleotides align to TRBD2. This CDR3 has 15 residues. V trimming: 0 bases; J trimming: 5 bases; junction bases outside the gene matches: 5. Germline CDR1 is SGHRS and CDR2 is YFSETQ. The CDR3 loop reads CASSLEREGLDEQYF. The CDR3 bases are TGCGCCAGCAGCTTGGAGCGGGAGGGCCTGGACGAGCAGTACTTC.

The rearrangement links TRBV9 to TRBJ2-3; TRBD1 matches 8 bases. This CDR3 spans 15 amino acids. Germline CDR1 and CDR2: SGDLS and YYNGEE. The V gene end was trimmed by 0 bases and the J gene end by 4 bases; junction bases not matched to a gene: 4. The CDR3 protein is CASSVGQGAADTQYF. The CDR3 DNA is TGTGCCAGCAGCGTAGGGCAGGGGGCCGCAGATACGCAGTATTTT.

The V gene is TRBV19, the J gene TRBJ2-1, with D perhaps matching TRBD2 (6 bases). The ends were cut back, 3 bases at V and 2 bases at J, with 11 bases in the middle. The CDR3 has 15 residues. In germline, CDR1 is LNHDA, CDR2 SQIVND (reference sequence). CDR3 sequence: CASSIVPGAYNEQFF. Written as DNA, the CDR3 is TGTGCCAGTAGTATTGTGCCGGGGGCCTACAATGAGCAGTTCTTC.

The gene calls are TRBV4-1 and TRBJ2-7; TRBD1 matches at 8 bases. The CDR3 is made up of 14 amino acids. V shed 3 bases, J shed 3 bases, and the junction held 4 bases outside the gene matches. Germline assignment: CDR1 MGHRA and CDR2 YSYEKL. The CDR3 bases are TGCGCCAGCAGCCACGCGACAGGGGACTACGAGCAGTACTTC. Residues: CASSHATGDYEQYF.

This clone showed up just once. The CDR3 DNA sequence: TGTGCCAGCAGCTTTAGGGGGCAGGGCGAGCAGTACTTC. Residues: CASSFRGQGEQYF. V usage is TRBV7-6 and J usage is TRBJ2-7, with 7 bases lining up with TRBD1. Trimming removed 3 bases from V and 6 bases from J; junction bases left unmatched: 5. Per the germline V gene, CDR1 is SGHVS and CDR2 is FNYEAQ. The CDR3 consists of 13 residues.

This chain links TRBV27 with TRBJ2-1; D gene uncertain. From germline, CDR1 is MNHEY and CDR2 SMNVEV (reference sequence). This CDR3 is 13 amino acids long. Trimming removed 0 bases at V and 8 bases at J, with 8 bases between. CDR3 in amino acids: CASSLSTVHEQFF. In DNA form, the CDR3 reads TGTGCCAGCAGTTTATCTACCGTCCATGAGCAGTTCTTC.

V is TRBV5-4 and J is TRBJ2-1; 14 nucleotides line up with TRBD2. The CDR3 extends over 14 amino acids. CDR1 is SGHNT, CDR2 YYREEE, per germline (reference sequence). V lost 4 bases and J lost 9; bases outside the gene matches: 3. This CDR3 is CASSPGTSGGEQFF. The DNA for the CDR3 is TGTGCCAGCAGCCCCGGGACTAGCGGGGGTGAGCAGTTCTTC.